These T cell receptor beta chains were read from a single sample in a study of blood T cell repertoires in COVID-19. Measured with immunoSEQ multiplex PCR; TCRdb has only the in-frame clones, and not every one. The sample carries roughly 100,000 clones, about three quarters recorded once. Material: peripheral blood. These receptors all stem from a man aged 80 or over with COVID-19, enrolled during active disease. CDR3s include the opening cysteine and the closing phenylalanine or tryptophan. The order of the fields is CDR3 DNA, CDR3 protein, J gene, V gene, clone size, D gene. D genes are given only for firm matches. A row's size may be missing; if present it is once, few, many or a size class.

TGTGCCATCAGTGAGTCGGAGGGTCAGACCTTC	CAISESEGQTF	TRBJ1-2	TRBV10-3	.	.
TGTGCCAGTAGTATAGATCAAGCGGGAGCGCCAGATACGCAGTATTTT	CASSIDQAGAPDTQYF	TRBJ2-3	TRBV19	.	TRBD2
TGCGCCAGCAGCCGCGGGACAGGGAGCTCCTACGAGCAGTACTTC	CASSRGTGSSYEQYF	TRBJ2-7	TRBV4-1	many	TRBD1
TGTGCCAGCAGCCCGACAGCAGCGAACACTGAAGCTTTCTTT	CASSPTAANTEAFF	TRBJ1-1	TRBV7-8	.	.
TGTGCCAGCAGGTATACACAGGGATTCTATGGCTACACCTTC	CASRYTQGFYGYTF	TRBJ1-2	TRBV28	.	.
TGTGCCACAAAGAGGGGACAGAACGACCATAATTCACCCCTCCACTTT	CATKRGQNDHNSPLHF	TRBJ1-6	TRBV19	.	TRBD1
TGCGCCAGCAGCCAAGTTCTAGCGGGGATAGGGACCTACGAGCAGTACTTC	CASSQVLAGIGTYEQYF	TRBJ2-7	TRBV4-3	few	TRBD2
TGTGCCAGTACCTCGGACAGGGAGGGCGGGGAGCTGTTTTTT	CASTSDREGGELFF	TRBJ2-2	TRBV19	.	.
TGTGCCAGCGGCCGTGTCGGACACCCTGTGTCCTACGAGCAGTACTTC	CASGRVGHPVSYEQYF	TRBJ2-7	TRBV2	.	.
TGTGCCAGCAGCTTAGGACAGGATTGGCGACCCCTCCACTTT	CASSLGQDWRPLHF	TRBJ1-6	TRBV6-5	.	TRBD1
TGTGCCAGCAGCTTGGTTAGCGGGAGACGGCAAGAGACCCAGTACTTC	CASSLVSGRRQETQYF	TRBJ2-5	TRBV5-6	.	TRBD2
TGTGCCAGCAGTGCGGCTGGGACAGAAAATGAAAAACTGTTTTTT	CASSAAGTENEKLFF	TRBJ1-4	TRBV2	.	TRBD1
TGTGCCAGCAGCTTGGACAGGGGTCAGGTTGTAGATACGCAGTATTTT	CASSLDRGQVVDTQYF	TRBJ2-3	TRBV5-5	.	TRBD1
TGTGCCAGCAGCCACCCCATCGGGACAGGGAATAACTATGGCTACACCTTC	CASSHPIGTGNNYGYTF	TRBJ1-2	TRBV4-2	.	TRBD1
TGTGCCAGCAGGCGGAGCGGACAGGGGTCAGATACGCAGTATTTT	CASRRSGQGSDTQYF	TRBJ2-3	TRBV6-6	.	TRBD1
TGTGCCAGTAGTATAACGAGGGGGCAAGAGACCCAGTACTTC	CASSITRGQETQYF	TRBJ2-5	TRBV19	few	.
TGTGCCAGCAGTTTAGGACTGTCAGGGGTTAGCAATCAGCCCCAGCATTTT	CASSLGLSGVSNQPQHF	TRBJ1-5	TRBV28	.	.
TGTGCCAGCAGCTCCTGGGGAGGGGGCAATCAGCCCCAGCATTTT	CASSSWGGGNQPQHF	TRBJ1-5	TRBV7-8	once	.
TGTGCCAGTAGTCAGGGGGCCCTCACTGAAGCTTTCTTT	CASSQGALTEAFF	TRBJ1-1	TRBV19	.	TRBD1
TGTGCCAGCTCCCTGGGGACAGGGGGCAACTATGGCTACACCTTC	CASSLGTGGNYGYTF	TRBJ1-2	TRBV28	few	TRBD1
TGTGCCAGTACGGAAACCCCTGGGCGCAGCTACACCTTC	CASTETPGRSYTF	TRBJ1-2	TRBV19	.	.
TGCGCCAGCAGCTTCCCGACAGGGACGATCGGGGATCATACTAACTATGGCTACACCTTC	CASSFPTGTIGDHTNYGYTF	TRBJ1-2	TRBV5-1	.	TRBD1
TGTGCCAGCAGCCAAGAAGGACTAGCGGGGGCCTACAATGAGCAGTTCTTC	CASSQEGLAGAYNEQFF	TRBJ2-1	TRBV3-1/TRBV3-2	.	TRBD2
TGTGCCAGCAGCTTACAAGGGGGCGATTACGAGCAGTACTTC	CASSLQGGDYEQYF	TRBJ2-7	TRBV11-3	once	TRBD1